This T cell receptor (beta chain) originates from a study of T cells expressing NK-cell markers. The CDR3 extends over 15 amino acids. TCRdb processed the 5' RACE reads again and assigns one entry to each CDR3 protein, with no DNA. This listing includes more than 250,000 distinct CDR3 sequences. The rearrangement uses TRBV12-3 or TRBV12-4 and TRBJ2-3; there is no DNA to check the TCRdb D call of TRBD2. This TCR was sampled from a man aged 18 to 29 in good health. The specimen was blood T cells: a sorted CD56 or NKG2C T cell subset, CD4+ or CD8+ T cells, or bulk PBMC T cells (not recorded which). The CDR3 here is CASKRREGPTDTQYF.